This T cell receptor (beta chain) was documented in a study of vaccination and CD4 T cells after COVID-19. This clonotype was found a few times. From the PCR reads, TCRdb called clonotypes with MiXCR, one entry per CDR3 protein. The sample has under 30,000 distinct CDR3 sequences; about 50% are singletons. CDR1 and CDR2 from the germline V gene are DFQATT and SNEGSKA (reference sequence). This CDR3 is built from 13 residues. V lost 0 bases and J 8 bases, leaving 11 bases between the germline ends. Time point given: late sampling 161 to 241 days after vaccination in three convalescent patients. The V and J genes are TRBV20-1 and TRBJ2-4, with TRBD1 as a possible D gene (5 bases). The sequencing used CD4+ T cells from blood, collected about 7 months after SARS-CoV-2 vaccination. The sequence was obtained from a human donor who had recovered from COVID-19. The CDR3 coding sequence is TGCAGTGCTAGAGACATAGGGGTTTACATTCAGTACTTC. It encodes CSARDIGVYIQYF.